The 26 T cell receptor beta chains reported below all come from one sample, sequenced in a study of shared clonotypes between healthy human individuals. The repertoire was sequenced with immunoSEQ multiplex PCR; TCRdb's copy has only in-frame clones and lacks some. The profile shows about 2.4 million clones, approximately 94% of them singletons. The material sequenced was naive CD4+ T cells sorted from blood. Subset described: CD45RA+ positively selected. Receptor source: a man younger than 35 in good health.

This chain joins TRBV4-3 and TRBJ2-3, with 10 bases that match TRBD2. This CDR3 spans 17 amino acids. Germline V gene data show CDR1 as LGHNA and CDR2 as YSLEER. With 1 base clipped from V and 5 bases from J, the junction kept 9 bases outside the gene matches. The CDR3, as DNA: TGCGCCAGCAGCCAAGCCAGAGCGGGAGGGCCGTTAGATACGCAGTATTTT. Amino acid sequence: CASSQARAGGPLDTQYF.

This chain connects TRBV5-4 to TRBJ1-1; TRBD1 matches at 9 bases. Germline-derived CDR1 and CDR2 are SGHNT and YYREEE (reference sequence). The junction had 7 bases not matched to a gene; V was cut back by 0 bases and J by 4 bases. The CDR3 extends over 16 amino acids. The CDR3 is CASSLDPTGGVTEAFF. CDR3 DNA sequence: TGTGCCAGCAGCTTGGACCCTACAGGGGGCGTCACTGAAGCTTTCTTT.

This chain joins TRBV25-1 and TRBJ2-1; no clear D. Germline loops: CDR1 MGHDK, CDR2 SYGVNS. CDR3 length: 12 residues. V was cut by 2 bases and J by 11 bases, with 10 bases left in between. CDR3 DNA: TGTGCCAGCAGTGAACAGTCCTCTCAGCAGTTCTTC. This encodes CASSEQSSQQFF.

J is TRBJ2-7 and V is TRBV11-3, with a weak D call TRBD1 (6 bases). The CDR3 is made up of 15 amino acids. Germline V lookup: CDR1 SGHNT, CDR2 YENEEA. Trimming removed 7 bases at V and 0 bases at J, with 16 bases between. CDR3 in amino acids: CASNPGQPSSYEQYF. The CDR3 coding sequence is TGTGCCAGCAACCCGGGACAACCGAGCTCCTACGAGCAGTACTTC.

V is TRBV5-5 and J is TRBJ2-1; D uncertain. V lost 3 bases and J lost 8, with 6 bases in between. The CDR3 covers 11 residues. CDR1 and CDR2 from the germline V gene are SGHKS and YYEKEE (reference sequence). This CDR3 is CASSWRDEQFF. DNA of the CDR3: TGTGCCAGCAGCTGGAGAGATGAGCAGTTCTTC. The full variable domain, in which reference TRBV5-5 and TRBJ2-1 provide the parts outside the CDR3, is DAGVTQSPTHLIKTRGQQVTLRCSPISGHKSVSWYQQVLGQGPQFIFQYYEKEERGRGNFPDRFSARQFPNYSSELNVNALLLGDSALYLCASSWRDEQFFGPGTRLTVL.

The V gene is TRBV19, the J gene TRBJ2-7; 7 bases are shared with TRBD1. The CDR3 consists of 16 residues. Germline V gene data show CDR1 as LNHDA and CDR2 as SQIVND (reference sequence). V lost 7 bases, J lost 3 bases, and 15 bases stayed unmatched. In DNA form, the CDR3 reads TGTGCCAGTAAAGGACAGGCCCTGCCAGACGACTACGAGCAGTACTTC. It translates to CASKGQALPDDYEQYF.

The gene calls are TRBV7-9 and TRBJ2-2; the match to TRBD2 covers 8 bases. The CDR3 length is 17 residues. With 3 bases clipped from V and 3 bases from J, the junction kept 9 bases outside the gene matches. CDR1 SEHNR and CDR2 FQNEAQ come from the germline V gene (reference sequence). Here the CDR3 reads CASSFGSGGRDTGELFF. CDR3 coding DNA: TGTGCCAGCAGCTTTGGGAGCGGGGGAAGAGACACCGGGGAGCTGTTTTTT.

The chain uses TRBV2 and TRBJ2-3; D uncertain. Deletions cut 4 bases from V and 0 bases from J, with 8 bases between. CDR1 SNHLY and CDR2 FYNNEI come from the germline V gene. There are 14 residues in the CDR3. The CDR3 loop is CASSVLRSTDTQYF. CDR3 DNA sequence: TGTGCCAGCAGTGTTTTACGTAGCACAGATACGCAGTATTTT.

For this clone: Different DNA sequences within this sample yield the same CDR3. V usage is TRBV11-2 and J usage is TRBJ2-3; D perhaps matches TRBD2 (5 bases). V lost 5 bases and J lost 0, with 9 bases in between. Looked up from germline, CDR1 is SGHAT and CDR2 is FQNNGV. This CDR3 has 14 amino acids. The CDR3 loop is CASSRDRSTDTQYF. The CDR3 DNA reads TGTGCCAGCAGCCGGGATAGGAGCACAGATACGCAGTATTTT.

The chain couples TRBV9 to TRBJ2-7, with 7 nucleotides matching TRBD2. Germline V gene lookup returns CDR1 SGDLS and CDR2 YYNGEE. CDR3 size: 16 residues. Trimming cost V 1 base and J 6 bases; bases outside gene matches: 13. Written as DNA, the CDR3 is TGTGCCAGCAGCGTAAATCCGCGCCCTACTAGCGTCGAGCAGTACTTC. This codes for CASSVNPRPTSVEQYF.

With regard to this clone: Other DNA variants within this sample encode the same CDR3. This rearrangement joins TRBV6-1 to TRBJ1-5; D gene uncertain. The ends were cut back, 3 bases at V and 5 bases at J, with 5 bases in the middle. Germline CDR1 is MNHNS and CDR2 is SASEGT. The CDR3 consists of 12 residues. The CDR3 nucleotides read TGTGCCAGCAGTGATAAGTATCAGCCCCAGCATTTT. It yields the protein CASSDKYQPQHF.

The chain employs TRBV7-2 and TRBJ2-1; no firm D call. Looked up from germline, CDR1 is SGHTA and CDR2 is FQGNSA. The CDR3 runs 12 residues. With 9 bases removed from V and 4 bases from J, the gap between germline ends came to 10 bases. CDR3 residues: CARGKGYNEQFF. The CDR3, as DNA: TGTGCCAGGGGTAAAGGGTACAATGAGCAGTTCTTC.

V and J are TRBV27 and TRBJ2-4; unclear D gene. The ends were cut back, 2 bases at V and 0 bases at J, with 8 bases in the middle. Germline V gene sequence: CDR1 MNHEY, CDR2 SMNVEV (reference sequence). The CDR3 spans 15 residues. CDR3 DNA: TGTGCCAGCAGTTTAACCGGGCTAGCCAAAAACATTCAGTACTTC. Translating it yields CASSLTGLAKNIQYF.

This chain links TRBV10-3 with TRBJ1-3, with 7 bases aligning to TRBD1. The CDR3 is 14 amino acids. Per the germline V gene, CDR1 is ENHRY and CDR2 is SYGVKD. V was pared by 7 bases and J by 10 bases, with 13 bases of the junction left unmatched. The CDR3 sequence is CAINFRDSVNTIYF. The CDR3 DNA reads TGTGCCATCAATTTCCGGGACAGCGTGAATACCATATATTTT.

The J gene is TRBJ1-6, the V gene TRBV21-1. TRBV21-1 is termed a pseudogene. This CDR3 region has 16 residues. The CDR3 region has the DNA TGTGCCAGCAGCAAAGAAGGACGGACCTATAATTCACCCCTCCACTTT. It codes for CASSKEGRTYNSPLHF.

The chain joins TRBV7-2 to TRBJ2-3; D perhaps matches TRBD1 (6 bases). The germline V and J ends were trimmed by 5 bases and 5 bases, with 14 bases remaining between them. CDR3 length: 14 residues. Germline V gives CDR1 SGHTA, CDR2 FQGNSA. As DNA, the CDR3 is TGTGCCAGCAGCGCAGTGGGGGCCGAAGATACGCAGTATTTT. It encodes CASSAVGAEDTQYF.

As for this clone: Additional DNA sequences in this sample encode the identical CDR3. The chain employs TRBV9 and TRBJ2-2; no firm D call. In germline, CDR1 is SGDLS, CDR2 YYNGEE. Trimming removed 0 bases at V and 0 bases at J, with 3 bases between. The CDR3 has 14 amino acids. CDR3 sequence reads: CASSVVANTGELFF. The CDR3 DNA is TGTGCCAGCAGCGTAGTGGCGAACACCGGGGAGCTGTTTTTT.

As concerns this clone: This sample also contains other DNA sequences that code for the same CDR3. The V call is TRBV5-1, the J call TRBJ1-6, with D unresolved. Germline loops: CDR1 SGHRS, CDR2 YFSETQ. Trimming shortened V by 0 bases and J by 6 bases, and 7 bases separated the two germline ends. CDR3 size: 14 residues. CDR3 DNA: TGCGCCAGCAGCTTGGGTCCGGGTAATTCACCCCTCCACTTT. Its translation is CASSLGPGNSPLHF.

The chain uses TRBV21-1 and TRBJ2-5. TRBV21-1 is termed a pseudogene. The CDR3 runs 12 residues. The CDR3 spells CASSYDQETQYF. The CDR3 region has the DNA TGTGCCAGCAGTTACGACCAAGAGACCCAGTACTTC.

This clone was seen just once. The junction shows a germline mismatch at one end, possibly a read error. The chain employs TRBV6-1 and TRBJ1-1, with a weak D call TRBD1 (6 bases). The germline V gene encodes CDR1 MNHNS and CDR2 SASEGT. The CDR3 runs 12 residues. Here the CDR3 reads CASREGGTEAFF. The CDR3 bases are TGTGCCAGCAGGGAAGGGGGCACTGAAGCTTTCTTT.

The rearrangement joins TRBV28 to TRBJ2-7; TRBD2 aligns across 14 bases. Germline V lookup: CDR1 MDHEN, CDR2 SYDVKM. Trimming at V came to 4 bases and at J to 6 bases, leaving 5 bases not matched to a gene. The CDR3 spans 15 residues. The CDR3 is CASSSPGLAGVEQYF. In DNA form, the CDR3 reads TGTGCCAGCAGTTCTCCGGGACTAGCGGGAGTCGAGCAGTACTTC. Full variable domain (outside the CDR3, taken from reference TRBV28 and TRBJ2-7): DVKVTQSSRYLVKRTGEKVFLECVQDMDHENMFWYRQDPGLGLRLIYFSYDVKMKEKGDIPEGYSVSREKKERFSLILESASTNQTSMYLCASSSPGLAGVEQYFGPGTRLTVT.

This rearrangement joins TRBV2 to TRBJ1-6; 11 nucleotides line up with TRBD1. The trim removed 0 bases at V and 9 bases at J, leaving 1 base unmatched. Germline-derived CDR1 and CDR2 are SNHLY and FYNNEI. The CDR3 is 15 residues long. The CDR3 reads CASSEAGQGVSPLHF. The CDR3 DNA sequence: TGTGCCAGCAGTGAAGCGGGACAGGGGGTTTCACCCCTCCACTTT. The full variable domain, with the rest looked up from reference TRBV2 and TRBJ1-6, is EPEVTQTPSHQVTQMGQEVILRCVPISNHLYFYWYRQILGQKVEFLVSFYNNEISEKSEIFDDQFSVERPDGSNFTLKIRSTKLEDSAMYFCASSEAGQGVSPLHFGNGTRLTVT.

This chain connects TRBV5-1 to TRBJ1-3; D gene uncertain. V was clipped by 4 bases and J by 5 bases, with 16 bases between them. CDR1 SGHRS and CDR2 YFSETQ come from the germline V gene. This CDR3 spans 15 amino acids. The CDR3 is CASSLDAGSRNTIYF. CDR3 in DNA: TGCGCCAGCAGCCTTGACGCGGGGAGCCGAAACACCATATATTTT.

This chain links TRBV30 with TRBJ2-4; TRBD1 aligns across 9 bases. The germline CDR1 and CDR2 sequences are GTSNPN and SVGIG (reference sequence). Trimming cost V 2 bases and J 7 bases; bases outside gene matches: 15. CDR3 length equals 17 residues. The CDR3 here is CAWSTSGTGIKGNIQYF. CDR3 DNA sequence: TGTGCCTGGAGTACCTCCGGGACAGGGATAAAGGGGAACATTCAGTACTTC. The full variable domain, its missing parts supplied by reference TRBV30 and TRBJ2-4, is SQTIHQWPATLVQPVGSPLSLECTVEGTSNPNLYWYRQAAGRGLQLLFYSVGIGQISSEVPQNLSASRPQDRQFILSSKKLLLSDSGFYLCAWSTSGTGIKGNIQYFGAGTRLSVL.

The gene calls are TRBV1 and TRBJ1-5. TRBV1 is a pseudogene. The CDR3 is 19 amino acids. CDR3 DNA sequence: TGCACCAGCAGCGGCACCCGTTCGCATAGGTTTCTCAGCAATCAGCCCCAGCATTTT. As protein: CTSSGTRSHRFLSNQPQHF.

The chain links TRBV5-1 to TRBJ2-5, with a possible D match to TRBD2 (5 bases). Germline V CDR1 and CDR2: SGHRS, YFSETQ. This CDR3 has 16 amino acids. The V end lost 0 bases, the J end lost 5 bases, and 17 bases lay between the germline ends. As DNA, the CDR3 is TGCGCCAGCAGCTTGGCCTCCGCGGGCCCCCGGGAGACCCAGTACTTC. Translation: CASSLASAGPRETQYF.